The 32 T cell receptor beta chains presented below share a single source sample, sequenced in a study of cytomegalovirus exposure and HLA in healthy donors. The repertoire was sequenced with immunoSEQ multiplex PCR; TCRdb's copy has only in-frame clones and lacks some. This repertoire shows more than 50,000 clones, more than 85% found once; its top ten account for around 2.2%. Sequenced: PBMCs. These TCRs come from a young woman in good health and CMV-seronegative.

The chain links TRBV6-5 to TRBJ1-2; 7 bases align to TRBD1. Germline trimming cut 8 bases from V and 7 bases from J; bases unmatched to any gene: 13. The CDR3 consists of 14 residues. Germline V CDR1 and CDR2: MNHEY, SVGAGI. In DNA, the CDR3 is TGTGCCAGCGCCTCGAGTATAGGGGGCTCTGGCTACACCTTC. Translating gives CASASSIGGSGYTF.

This chain uses TRBV7-3 with TRBJ2-1, with 9 bases that match TRBD2. J gave up 8 bases and V 2 bases, and 7 bases lay outside the gene matches. Germline CDR1 reads SGHTA; CDR2 reads FQGTGA. The CDR3 spans 15 residues. This CDR3 is CASSLGVLAGYEQFF. The CDR3 bases are TGTGCCAGCAGCTTAGGGGTTCTAGCGGGATATGAGCAGTTCTTC.

CDR3: CASSLGPGDTIYF. The CDR3 nucleotides read TGTGCCAGCAGCTTGGGCCCCGGAGACACCATATATTTT. This chain links TRBV5-4 with TRBJ1-3; D ambiguous. The CDR3 covers 13 residues. Germline V gene sequence: CDR1 SGHNT, CDR2 YYREEE (reference sequence). Trimming removed 0 bases from V and 8 bases from J, with 9 bases in between.

The table lists this clone with a few counts. This chain uses TRBV6-4 with TRBJ2-3, with 9 bases fitting TRBD2. After removal of 3 bases from V and 1 base from J, the junction contained 5 bases not matched to a gene. Per the germline V gene, CDR1 is MRHNA and CDR2 is SNTAGT. The CDR3 loop spans 16 amino acids. The CDR3 spells CASSENSGGGTDTQYF. The CDR3 coding sequence is TGTGCCAGCAGTGAGAATAGCGGGGGCGGCACAGATACGCAGTATTTT.

The V and J genes are TRBV7-7 and TRBJ1-5; a weak D match, TRBD1 (5 bases). Trimming removed 7 bases from V and 2 bases from J, with 15 bases in between. The CDR3 sequence is 15 residues long. Per germline, CDR1 SSHAT and CDR2 FNYEAQ (reference sequence). The CDR3 region has the DNA TGTGCCAGCAACAGTGGAGGGGAACGCAATCAGCCCCAGCATTTT. Translation: CASNSGGERNQPQHF.

The rearrangement joins TRBV19 to TRBJ2-1; 7 nucleotides line up with TRBD2. J lost 4 bases, V lost 3 bases, and 6 bases had no gene match. The CDR3 covers 15 residues. Per germline, CDR1 LNHDA and CDR2 SQIVND (reference sequence). CDR3 coding DNA: TGTGCCAGTAGTATGGGCGGGAGTTGGTACAATGAGCAGTTCTTC. Its protein product is CASSMGGSWYNEQFF.

This chain joins TRBV11-2 and TRBJ1-3; D is possibly TRBD1 (5 bases). The CDR3 totals 13 residues. Germline V gene lookup returns CDR1 SGHAT and CDR2 FQNNGV. V lost 6 bases, J lost 1 base, and 7 bases lay in between. The CDR3 reads CASSDSSGNTIYF. The CDR3 DNA reads TGTGCCAGCAGTGACAGTTCTGGAAACACCATATATTTT.

The J gene is TRBJ2-4, the V gene TRBV6-5; D is unresolved. The CDR3 is made up of 12 amino acids. Germline CDR1 MNHEY, CDR2 SVGAGI. Trimming took 5 bases from V and 6 from J, leaving 8 bases between them. The CDR3: CASSDTGNIQYF. The DNA for the CDR3 is TGTGCCAGCAGTGACACTGGAAACATTCAGTACTTC.

This sequence joins TRBV5-6 and TRBJ2-3; the match to TRBD1 covers 9 bases. The CDR3 runs to 15 residues. The ends lost 0 bases at V and 3 bases at J; junction bases unmatched: 2. Germline CDR1 SGHDT, CDR2 YYEEEE. CDR3 region: CASSLEGQGTDTQYF. DNA of the CDR3: TGTGCCAGCAGCTTGGAGGGACAGGGTACAGATACGCAGTATTTT.

V and J are TRBV4-1 and TRBJ2-3; 13 nucleotides align to TRBD2. The CDR3 runs 17 residues. Per germline, CDR1 MGHRA and CDR2 YSYEKL. Trimming removed 1 base from V and 5 bases from J; junction bases left unmatched: 6. In nucleotides, the CDR3 is TGCGCCAGCAGCCAAGGTTGGACTAGCGGGAGTAAAGATACGCAGTATTTT. Its protein product is CASSQGWTSGSKDTQYF.

The rearrangement links TRBV18 to TRBJ2-1; D remains ambiguous. Germline CDR1 and CDR2: KGHSH and LQKENI. The length of the CDR3 is 12 residues. V lost 1 base and J 9 bases, leaving 7 bases between the germline ends. For the CDR3, the DNA is TGTGCCAGCTCACCACTCATCGGTGAGCAGTTCTTC. Residues: CASSPLIGEQFF.

The V and J genes are TRBV6-5 and TRBJ2-1, with D unclear. The germline V gene has CDR1 MNHEY and CDR2 SVGAGI. V was pared by 5 bases and J by 5 bases, with 10 bases between. The CDR3 is 13 amino acids. In DNA form, the CDR3 reads TGTGCCAGCAGTATACTCAATAACAATGAGCAGTTCTTC. Translation gives CASSILNNNEQFF.

The chain combines TRBV7-9 with TRBJ1-1; 8 bases fit TRBD1. The germline V gene encodes CDR1 SEHNR and CDR2 FQNEAQ (reference sequence). The CDR3 loop spans 15 amino acids. J lost 3 bases, V lost 1 base, and 4 bases had no gene match. CDR3 amino acids: CASSLGAGGYTEAFF. CDR3 DNA sequence: TGTGCCAGCAGCTTAGGGGCAGGGGGCTACACTGAAGCTTTCTTT.

The chain combines TRBV10-3 with TRBJ2-7, with 8 positions matching TRBD1. The CDR3 extends over 12 amino acids. V shed 7 bases and J 7 bases; nucleotides not matched to a gene: 6. Per germline, CDR1 ENHRY and CDR2 SYGVKD. The DNA for the CDR3 is TGTGCCATCACCCAGGACAGGGAAGAGCAGTACTTC. Protein: CAITQDREEQYF.

The chain combines TRBV29-1 with TRBJ2-2; 7 positions agree with TRBD1. Losses at the gene ends were 6 bases for V and 3 bases for J; bases not matched to a gene: 7. CDR1 is SQVTM and CDR2 is ANQGSEA in the germline V gene. CDR3 size: 14 residues. DNA for the CDR3: TGCAGCGTGAGAGGACAGGCGTACACCGGGGAGCTGTTTTTT. It specifies CSVRGQAYTGELFF.

This chain links TRBV18 with TRBJ2-4; 10 bases are shared with TRBD1. Germline CDR1 reads KGHSH; CDR2 reads LQKENI. This CDR3 has 15 residues. J gave up 1 base and V 3 bases, and 0 bases lay outside the gene matches. The CDR3 region has the DNA TGTGCCAGCTCACCGGGACAGGGGGCCAAAAACATTCAGTACTTC. Translated: CASSPGQGAKNIQYF.

The chain carries TRBV7-2 and TRBJ2-1; 12 nucleotides match TRBD2. The CDR3 spans 15 residues. Per the germline V gene, CDR1 is SGHTA and CDR2 is FQGNSA. The J segment lost 9 bases and the V segment lost 4 bases, leaving 7 bases of the junction unmatched. The CDR3 is CASSSPSGRAAEQFF. The CDR3 DNA is TGTGCCAGCAGCTCCCCTAGCGGGAGGGCCGCTGAGCAGTTCTTC.

The V and J genes are TRBV30 and TRBJ2-1, with TRBD2 matching 10 bases. J was trimmed by 6 bases and V by 2 bases; bases with no gene match: 4. Germline lookup yields CDR1 GTSNPN and CDR2 SVGIG (reference sequence). This CDR3 has 14 residues. This chain's CDR3 is CAWSWTSGSNEQFF. The DNA for the CDR3 is TGTGCCTGGAGTTGGACTAGCGGAAGCAATGAGCAGTTCTTC.

The gene calls are TRBV6-1 and TRBJ1-1; TRBD1 aligns across 7 bases. Trimming cost V 2 bases and J 5 bases; bases outside gene matches: 8. The CDR3 length is 15 residues. Per the germline V gene, CDR1 is MNHNS and CDR2 is SASEGT. The CDR3 loop is CASSEQGGARTEAFF. CDR3 DNA: TGTGCCAGCAGTGAACAGGGGGGCGCGAGGACTGAAGCTTTCTTT.

The chain recombines TRBV28 with TRBJ1-2; D is uncertain. The CDR3 is made up of 15 amino acids. V dropped 6 bases and J dropped 5 bases, with 19 bases sitting between them. Looked up from germline, CDR1 is MDHEN and CDR2 is SYDVKM. The DNA of the CDR3 is TGTGCCAGCAGCTCCACAAACCGAGGAAATTATGGCTACACCTTC. It encodes CASSSTNRGNYGYTF.

The chain couples TRBV27 to TRBJ1-1; D call uncertain. Germline V CDR1 and CDR2: MNHEY, SMNVEV (reference sequence). V was trimmed by 2 bases and J by 1 base, leaving 5 bases between them. CDR3 length: 13 amino acids. In nucleotides, the CDR3 is TGTGCCAGCAGTTTACTCTGGAACACTGAAGCTTTCTTT. This sequence encodes CASSLLWNTEAFF.

The V gene is TRBV6-1, the J gene TRBJ1-5; perhaps TRBD1 as D (5 bases). Germline V gene data show CDR1 as MNHNS and CDR2 as SASEGT. Trimming took off 2 bases at V and 0 bases at J, with 11 bases between the two ends. The CDR3 runs to 16 residues. CDR3 sequence (DNA): TGTGCCAGCAGTGAAAACAGGTATTCTAGCAATCAGCCCCAGCATTTT. As protein: CASSENRYSSNQPQHF.

This chain joins TRBV7-3 and TRBJ1-1; TRBD1 is a possible D gene (5 bases). In germline, CDR1 is SGHTA, CDR2 FQGTGA. Trimming left V 6 bases short and J 7 bases short, with 9 bases between. The length of the CDR3 is 11 residues. CDR3 sequence: CASSQGCEAFF. The CDR3 coding sequence is TGTGCCAGCAGTCAGGGTTGTGAAGCTTTCTTT. Full variable domain (missing parts from reference TRBV7-3 and TRBJ1-1): GAGVSQTPSNKVTEKGKYVELRCDPISGHTALYWYRQSLGQGPEFLIYFQGTGAADDSGLPNDRFFAVRPEGSVSTLKIQRTERGDSAVYLCASSQGCEAFFGQGTRLTVV.

This rearrangement joins TRBV9 to TRBJ1-3; D might be TRBD1 (5 bases). CDR1 and CDR2 from the germline V gene are SGDLS and YYNGEE. This CDR3 comprises 14 residues. Trimming removed 0 bases from V and 3 bases from J, with 7 bases in between. The CDR3 spells CASSVAGIGNTIYF. DNA for the CDR3: TGTGCCAGCAGCGTAGCAGGGATTGGAAACACCATATATTTT. The full variable domain, rest sourced from reference TRBV9 and TRBJ1-3, is DSGVTQTPKHLITATGQRVTLRCSPRSGDLSVYWYQQSLDQGLQFLIQYYNGEERAKGNILERFSAQQFPDLHSELNLSSLELGDSALYFCASSVAGIGNTIYFGEGSWLTVV.

V usage is TRBV5-1 and J usage is TRBJ2-1; D might be TRBD1 (6 bases). Trimming stripped 3 bases from V and 5 bases from J, with 24 bases between. The CDR3 contains 18 residues. The germline V gene has CDR1 SGHRS and CDR2 YFSETQ. CDR3 residues: CASSSPGRGSRANNEQFF. The CDR3 DNA reads as TGCGCCAGCAGCTCCCCGGGTAGGGGGAGCAGGGCAAACAATGAGCAGTTCTTC.

The rearrangement uses TRBV4-2 and TRBJ1-1; D gene uncertain. Germline V gene lookup returns CDR1 LGHNA and CDR2 YNFKEQ. The V gene lost 1 base and the J gene lost 2 bases, with 14 bases spanning the gap. The CDR3 is 16 amino acids. Here the CDR3 DNA reads TGTGCCAGCAGCCAAGTTTCCGCGACACTTAACACTGAAGCTTTCTTT. The encoded protein is CASSQVSATLNTEAFF.

V gene TRBV5-5 combines with J gene TRBJ2-3, with a possible D match to TRBD1 (6 bases). Germline V gene sequence: CDR1 SGHKS, CDR2 YYEKEE (reference sequence). The length of the CDR3 is 16 residues. Trimming took 0 bases from V and 2 from J, leaving 13 bases between them. CDR3 bases: TGTGCCAGCAGCTTGGCCGTCAGGGGTACCACAGATACGCAGTATTTT. Translation: CASSLAVRGTTDTQYF.

This clone was recorded only once. The CDR3 coding sequence is TGTGCCAGCAGTGAAGGGACAGGATCATACAATGAGCAGTTCTTC. It specifies CASSEGTGSYNEQFF. The V call is TRBV2, the J call TRBJ2-1, with 7 bases identical to TRBD1. The CDR3 has 15 residues. Germline-derived CDR1 and CDR2 are SNHLY and FYNNEI. The ends lost 1 base at V and 4 bases at J; junction bases unmatched: 4.

About this clone: Other DNA sequences of this sample code for an identical CDR3. The chain links TRBV7-9 to TRBJ1-1; D is possibly TRBD1 (5 bases). The CDR3 has 14 residues. CDR1 SEHNR and CDR2 FQNEAQ come from the germline V gene (reference sequence). The V end was cut by 1 base, the J end by 1 base, with 7 bases between. CDR3 in amino acids: CASSLGQGNTEAFF. CDR3 nucleotides: TGTGCCAGCAGCTTAGGGCAGGGGAACACTGAAGCTTTCTTT.

The V and J genes are TRBV18 and TRBJ1-2; tentative D call: TRBD1 (5 bases). Looked up from germline, CDR1 is KGHSH and CDR2 is LQKENI. Deletions cut 3 bases from V and 4 bases from J, with 18 bases between. The CDR3 loop spans 16 amino acids. Written as DNA, the CDR3 is TGTGCCAGCTCACCCGAACAGGTTCGAACGACCTATGGCTACACCTTC. It encodes CASSPEQVRTTYGYTF.

This clone was picked up a small number of times. The chain recombines TRBV5-6 with TRBJ2-7; 8 bases match TRBD2. J was trimmed by 6 bases and V by 6 bases; bases with no gene match: 17. This CDR3 is 16 amino acids long. Germline CDR1 and CDR2: SGHDT and YYEEEE. The CDR3: CASTRDLAGIRGEQYF. The CDR3 nucleotides are TGTGCCAGCACCCGGGATCTAGCGGGTATTCGGGGCGAGCAGTACTTC.

The rearrangement uses TRBV4-1 and TRBJ1-1; D not certain. With 0 bases removed from V and 3 bases from J, the gap between germline ends came to 14 bases. Looked up from germline, CDR1 is MGHRA and CDR2 is YSYEKL. CDR3 length equals 16 residues. Here the CDR3 DNA reads TGCGCCAGCAGCCAAGATAAGGTCCGTGGGCACACTGAAGCTTTCTTT. It translates to CASSQDKVRGHTEAFF.